This TCR beta chain derives from a study of blood T cell repertoires in COVID-19. Study-level background: Samples came from the United States, Italy and Spain, spanning acute and convalescent COVID-19. PBMCs, B-cell-depleted T cells, or T cells provided the cDNA or gDNA that made up the material.

TCRdb's copy holds only in-frame clones and misses some; the assay was immunoSEQ multiplex PCR. In the table there are some 120,000 clones, around nine tenths of which are singletons. This CDR3 is built from 15 residues. V was cut by 1 base and J by 6 bases, with 15 bases left in between. Germline CDR1 is MNHEY and CDR2 is SVGAGI. The chain uses TRBV6-5 and TRBJ1-2; the D is unclear. The receptor's source is an elderly woman with acute or convalescent COVID-19. Sequencing was performed on peripheral blood. The CDR3, as DNA: TGTGCCAGCAGTTACTTCTATGAGGGAAGGGATGGCTACACCTTC. It specifies CASSYFYEGRDGYTF.